A single sample gave rise to the 25 T cell receptor beta chains below, sequenced in a study of CD8 T cells in Susac syndrome. It was with random hexamers that roughly 0.45 to 1 ug RNA was reverse transcribed. TCRdb passed the immunoSEQ multiplex PCR reads through MiXCR, listing each CDR3 protein once. The repertoire has over 150,000 distinct CDR3 sequences, around 94% of them found once; the top ten carry 0.09% to 0.1%. Sequencing input: CD4+ T cells from PBMCs. These receptors originate from a human donor with Susac syndrome.

The chain uses TRBV20-1 and TRBJ2-7; 7 bases align to TRBD2. The ends lost 3 bases at V and 0 bases at J; junction bases unmatched: 2. CDR3 size: 13 residues. CDR1 is DFQATT, CDR2 SNEGSKA, per germline (reference sequence). The CDR3 protein is CSARGLFSYEQYF. CDR3 nucleotides: TGCAGTGCTAGGGGACTATTCTCCTACGAGCAGTACTTC.

DNA for the CDR3: TGCAGTGCTAGGCCAGAGGACAGAAACATTCAGTACTTC. Translating it yields CSARPEDRNIQYF. V is TRBV20-1 and J is TRBJ2-4; weak D call: TRBD1 (6 bases). Germline V gives CDR1 DFQATT, CDR2 SNEGSKA (reference sequence). Trimming took 3 bases from V and 6 from J, leaving 12 bases between them. The CDR3 loop spans 13 amino acids.

The chain carries TRBV9 and TRBJ2-1; TRBD2 aligns across 7 bases. Germline V gives CDR1 SGDLS, CDR2 YYNGEE. The CDR3 has 13 residues. Losses at the gene ends were 4 bases for V and 6 bases for J; bases not matched to a gene: 4. The CDR3 coding sequence is TGTGCCAGCAGCTCCTGGACTAGCAATGAGCAGTTCTTC. Protein: CASSSWTSNEQFF.

The chain carries TRBV28 and TRBJ1-5; D possibly corresponds to TRBD1 (5 bases). V dropped 6 bases and J dropped 2 bases, with 8 bases sitting between them. The CDR3 contains 13 residues. CDR1 and CDR2 from the germline V gene are MDHEN and SYDVKM. The CDR3 bases are TGTGCCAGCAGACGGGACGGCAATCAGCCCCAGCATTTT. This translates into CASRRDGNQPQHF.

The rearrangement joins TRBV12-3 or TRBV12-4 to TRBJ2-3; possibly TRBD1 for D (5 bases). This CDR3 contains 14 residues. The V and J ends lost 3 bases and 3 bases respectively, with 10 bases between them. The CDR3 DNA reads TGTGCCAGCAGTTTCGGTCAGGGAACAGATACGCAGTATTTT. Its translation is CASSFGQGTDTQYF.

This clonotype was recorded a few times. The chain joins TRBV11-2 to TRBJ1-2; D gene unclear. The V and J ends lost 3 bases and 0 bases respectively, with 11 bases between them. Germline CDR1 and CDR2: SGHAT and FQNNGV. This CDR3 spans 15 amino acids. For the CDR3, the DNA is TGTGCCAGCAGCTTCAGTCCGCCTGCTAACTATGGCTACACCTTC. Protein sequence: CASSFSPPANYGYTF.

The rearrangement links TRBV5-4 to TRBJ2-1; TRBD2 might be the D (5 bases). CDR1 SGHNT and CDR2 YYREEE come from the germline V gene (reference sequence). CDR3 size: 14 residues. V lost 0 bases and J lost 4, with 8 bases in between. Written as DNA, the CDR3 is TGTGCCAGCAGCTTGGGACTATCATACAATGAGCAGTTCTTC. It translates to CASSLGLSYNEQFF.

This clonotype appeared once. This rearrangement joins TRBV7-9 to TRBJ1-1, with 8 bases aligning to TRBD1. The length of the CDR3 is 15 residues. The V gene's germline CDR1 is SEHNR and CDR2 FQNEAQ (reference sequence). With 4 bases clipped from V and 0 bases from J, the junction kept 4 bases outside the gene matches. CDR3 loop: CASSSPTGVNTEAFF. The CDR3 bases are TGTGCCAGCAGCTCCCCGACAGGGGTGAACACTGAAGCTTTCTTT.

In this sample, this clonotype turned up once. The CDR3 reads CASSPSGRQTGELFF. The CDR3 bases are TGTGCCAGCAGTCCTAGCGGGAGACAAACCGGGGAGCTGTTTTTT. The chain recombines TRBV12-3 or TRBV12-4 with TRBJ2-2; 10 bases are shared with TRBD2. V shed 5 bases, J shed 5 bases, and the junction held 5 bases outside the gene matches. The CDR3 is 15 amino acids.

The V call is TRBV3-1, the J call TRBJ2-7, with 10 bases lining up with TRBD2. The CDR3 is 16 residues long. With V trimmed by 0 bases and J by 3 bases, 5 bases remained unmatched. CDR1 is LGHDT, CDR2 YNNKEL, per germline (reference sequence). Here the CDR3 reads CASSQDPTSGDYEQYF. CDR3 in DNA: TGTGCCAGCAGCCAAGATCCAACTAGCGGGGACTACGAGCAGTACTTC.

The gene calls are TRBV6-2 or TRBV6-3 and TRBJ2-1, with 13 bases lining up with TRBD2. The CDR3 totals 15 residues. Germline assignment: CDR1 MNHEY and CDR2 SVGEGT. Trimming at V came to 2 bases and at J to 6 bases, leaving 1 base not matched to a gene. CDR3: CASSYGLAGVNEQFF. CDR3 nucleotides: TGTGCCAGCAGTTACGGACTAGCGGGGGTCAATGAGCAGTTCTTC.

With regard to this clonotype: A read error is likely, as this CDR3 ends without the conserved phenylalanine or tryptophan. The chain uses TRBV9 and TRBJ2-1, with D possibly matching TRBD2 (6 bases). Germline V gene data show CDR1 as SGDLS and CDR2 as YYNGEE. This CDR3 is built from 16 residues. V lost 4 bases and J 1 base, leaving 15 bases between the germline ends. The CDR3 DNA reads as TGTGCCAGCAGCCCACCCCTGACTAGATCCTACAATGAGCAGTTCTGC. This sequence encodes CASSPPLTRSYNEQFC.

The V and J genes are TRBV5-1 and TRBJ2-7; D call uncertain. This CDR3 has 15 amino acids. Trimming removed 0 bases at V and 2 bases at J, with 12 bases between. CDR1 is SGHRS and CDR2 is YFSETQ in the germline V gene. In DNA, the CDR3 is TGCGCCAGCAGCTTGGGAACAGTCGAACCCTACGAGCAGTACTTC. Translation: CASSLGTVEPYEQYF.

This chain uses TRBV3-1 with TRBJ2-7; 7 nucleotides align to TRBD1. CDR3 length: 15 amino acids. In germline, CDR1 is LGHDT, CDR2 YNNKEL (reference sequence). With V trimmed by 5 bases and J by 3 bases, 10 bases remained unmatched. CDR3 in amino acids: CASSDVRTGLYEQYF. The CDR3, as DNA: TGTGCCAGCAGCGACGTACGGACAGGCCTCTACGAGCAGTACTTC.

The chain has TRBV5-1 and TRBJ2-7; D uncertain. CDR3 length equals 16 residues. Germline-derived CDR1 and CDR2 are SGHRS and YFSETQ. V was pared by 1 base and J by 3 bases, with 17 bases between. The CDR3 spells CASSLNGGLILYEQYF. The CDR3 DNA follows: TGCGCCAGCAGCTTGAACGGCGGCCTCATCCTCTACGAGCAGTACTTC.

The genes are TRBV27 and TRBJ1-5; possible D gene TRBD1, 6 bases. Trimming took 6 bases from V and 4 from J, leaving 25 bases between them. The CDR3 covers 18 residues. Germline lookup yields CDR1 MNHEY and CDR2 SMNVEV (reference sequence). The CDR3 bases are TGTGCCAGCAGCCCTCTGGGACAATATGGAATTCTTAATCAGCCCCAGCATTTT. It encodes CASSPLGQYGILNQPQHF.

The chain couples TRBV29-1 to TRBJ1-2; D is uncertain. CDR1 is SQVTM, CDR2 ANQGSEA, per germline. This CDR3 is built from 12 residues. The V end was cut by 4 bases, the J end by 3 bases, with 9 bases between. CDR3 amino acids: CSVAGLDYGYTF. The CDR3 bases are TGCAGCGTTGCAGGACTGGACTATGGCTACACCTTC.

This rearrangement joins TRBV2 to TRBJ2-3; no reliable D call. V was cut by 3 bases and J by 0 bases, with 4 bases left in between. The CDR3 sequence is 13 residues long. The germline CDR1 and CDR2 sequences are SNHLY and FYNNEI. The CDR3 here is CASSDPSTDTQYF. The CDR3 region has the DNA TGTGCCAGCAGTGACCCAAGCACAGATACGCAGTATTTT.

The chain joins TRBV7-3 to TRBJ1-6; 10 bases match TRBD1. V was pared by 5 bases and J by 11 bases, with 6 bases of the junction left unmatched. The germline gives CDR1 SGHTA, CDR2 FQGTGA. The CDR3 is made up of 14 amino acids. Here the CDR3 reads CASSTTGGSAPLHF. Written as DNA, the CDR3 is TGTGCCAGCAGCACGACAGGGGGCTCTGCACCCCTCCACTTT.

This rearrangement joins TRBV18 to TRBJ1-1, with D hard to call. This CDR3 spans 15 amino acids. In germline, CDR1 is KGHSH, CDR2 LQKENI. V was shortened by 3 bases and J by 4 bases, with 15 bases between the two germline ends. This chain's CDR3 is CASSPVYREATEAFF. The CDR3 DNA reads as TGTGCCAGCTCACCGGTGTATAGGGAGGCCACTGAAGCTTTCTTT.

V gene TRBV5-4 combines with J gene TRBJ2-1; D may be TRBD2 (6 bases). CDR1 SGHNT and CDR2 YYREEE come from the germline V gene (reference sequence). The CDR3 extends over 16 amino acids. Between the trimmed V and J ends, which lost 4 bases and 4 bases, there was a span of 18 bases. The CDR3 DNA reads as TGTGCCAGCAGCGAACCCGTGGCCCGGGGGTACAATGAGCAGTTCTTC. Protein sequence: CASSEPVARGYNEQFF. The variable domain in full, with the rest retrieved from reference TRBV5-4 and TRBJ2-1, is ETGVTQSPTHLIKTRGQQVTLRCSSQSGHNTVSWYQQALGQGPQFIFQYYREEENGRGNFPPRFSGLQFPNYSSELNVNALELDDSALYLCASSEPVARGYNEQFFGPGTRLTVL.

This clonotype has just one count. Here the CDR3 reads CASSTGGPNTQYF. The CDR3 DNA reads TGTGCCAGCAGCACGGGGGGGCCCAATACGCAGTATTTT. V gene TRBV3-1 combines with J gene TRBJ2-3, with TRBD2 matching 8 bases. CDR1 LGHDT and CDR2 YNNKEL come from the germline V gene (reference sequence). This CDR3 is built from 13 residues. Trimming removed 5 bases from V and 7 bases from J; junction bases left unmatched: 5.

This chain connects TRBV5-1 to TRBJ2-5; TRBD2 aligns across 8 bases. Germline CDR1 and CDR2: SGHRS and YFSETQ. CDR3 length equals 15 residues. The junction had 10 bases not matched to a gene; V was cut back by 4 bases and J by 5 bases. The DNA for the CDR3 is TGCGCCAGCAGCCTGACTAGCGCTGCCTTCGAGACCCAGTACTTC. This codes for CASSLTSAAFETQYF.

This clonotype has a single count. The V call is TRBV30, the J call TRBJ2-1, with 7 bases lining up with TRBD1. This CDR3 spans 16 amino acids. V was clipped by 5 bases and J by 0 bases; unmatched bases: 10. Germline-derived CDR1 and CDR2 are GTSNPN and SVGIG (reference sequence). The CDR3 DNA sequence: TGTGCCTGGGAGAAAGCCGGGACAGCCTCCTACAATGAGCAGTTCTTC. It encodes CAWEKAGTASYNEQFF.

The rearrangement uses TRBV5-6 and TRBJ1-2, with D possibly matching TRBD1 (6 bases). The V and J ends lost 0 bases and 7 bases respectively, with 7 bases between them. Germline V lookup: CDR1 SGHDT, CDR2 YYEEEE. This CDR3 comprises 12 residues. CDR3 coding DNA: TGTGCCAGCAGCTTGGCGACAGGTGGCTACACCTTC. This encodes CASSLATGGYTF.